This TCR beta chain was profiled in a study of blood T cell repertoires in COVID-19. Background on the study: Acute-phase and convalescent COVID-19 samples originated in the United States, Italy and Spain. From T cells, B-cell-depleted T cells, or PBMCs came the material, which was cDNA or gDNA.

As originally analysed: Estimated nucleated cell counts came from reference gene primer amplification. Generated by immunoSEQ multiplex PCR, the TCRdb table keeps only in-frame clones and is missing some. The DNA was the basis for D and trimming; V, J and clone size are from that table. The table includes about 130,000 clones, approximately 81% detected once. V was trimmed by 4 bases and J by 6 bases, leaving 9 bases between them. Germline V CDR1 and CDR2: SGHAT, FQNNGV. This CDR3 has 12 residues. Sequences were obtained from peripheral blood. The receptor comes from a woman in her thirties who had recovered from COVID-19. V and J are TRBV11-2 and TRBJ1-1; tentative D call: TRBD1 (5 bases). The CDR3 sequence is CASSYQTAEAFF. The CDR3 DNA sequence: TGTGCCAGCAGCTACCAGACAGCTGAAGCTTTCTTT.